This T cell receptor (beta chain) was obtained from a study of radiation and T cells in renal cell carcinoma. With V trimmed by 4 bases and J by 1 base, 7 bases remained unmatched. The CDR3 loop spans 15 amino acids. In germline, CDR1 is GTSNPN, CDR2 SVGIG (reference sequence). Time point in this sample: baseline pretreatment blood. Treatment denoted: 15 Gy SBRT to primary tumor, nephrectomy 4 weeks later. Produced via immunoSEQ multiplex PCR; TCRdb's table is partial and in-frame only. The sample has under 65,000 clones; 65% to 80% are singletons. The chain combines TRBV30 with TRBJ2-4, with 7 bases fitting TRBD2. The TCR sequence derives from a man in his 60s with renal cell carcinoma. Sequencing used blood, obtained from a patient whose treatment included radiotherapy and nephrectomy. The CDR3 is CAWNSFSGAKNIQYF. CDR3 nucleotides: TGTGCCTGGAACTCTTTTAGCGGGGCCAAAAACATTCAGTACTTC. The variable domain in full, completed from reference TRBV30 and TRBJ2-4, reads SQTIHQWPATLVQPVGSPLSLECTVEGTSNPNLYWYRQAAGRGLQLLFYSVGIGQISSEVPQNLSASRPQDRQFILSSKKLLLSDSGFYLCAWNSFSGAKNIQYFGAGTRLSVL.